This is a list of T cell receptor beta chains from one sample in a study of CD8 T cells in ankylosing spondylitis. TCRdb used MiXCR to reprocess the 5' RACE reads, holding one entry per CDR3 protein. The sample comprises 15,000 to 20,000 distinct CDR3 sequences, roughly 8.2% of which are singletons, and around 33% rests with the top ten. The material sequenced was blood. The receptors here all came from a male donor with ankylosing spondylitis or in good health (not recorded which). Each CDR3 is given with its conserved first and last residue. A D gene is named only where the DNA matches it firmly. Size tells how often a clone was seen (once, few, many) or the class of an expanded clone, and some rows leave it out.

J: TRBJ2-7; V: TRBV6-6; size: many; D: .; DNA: TGTGCCAGCAGTTCCCCGAGAATCTCCTACGAGCAGTACTTC; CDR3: CASSSPRISYEQYF
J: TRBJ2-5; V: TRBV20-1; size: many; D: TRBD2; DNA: TGCAGTGCTAAGGTTCGACTAGCGAGCGAGACCCAGTACTTC; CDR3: CSAKVRLASETQYF
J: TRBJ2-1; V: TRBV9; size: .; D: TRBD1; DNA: TGTGCCAGCTCCCACGGACAGGGGGCCTATGAGCAGTTCTTC; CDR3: CASSHGQGAYEQFF
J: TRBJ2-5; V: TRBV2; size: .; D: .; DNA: TGTGCCAGCAGTGATTGGGCCCAGTACTTC; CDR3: CASSDWAQYF
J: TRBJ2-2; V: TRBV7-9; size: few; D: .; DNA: TGTGCCAGCAGCACTAGCTGGTCGAACACCGGGGAGCTGTTTTTT; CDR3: CASSTSWSNTGELFF
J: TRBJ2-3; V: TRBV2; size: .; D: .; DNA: TGTGCCAGCAGTGATACCGGGCCAGATACGCAGTATTTT; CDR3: CASSDTGPDTQYF
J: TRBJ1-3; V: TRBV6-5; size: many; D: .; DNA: TGTGCCAGCAGTTACTCGGGAACGGTCTCTGGAAACACCATATATTTT; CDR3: CASSYSGTVSGNTIYF
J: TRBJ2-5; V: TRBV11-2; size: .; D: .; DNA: TGTGCCAGCAGCGCCGTCCAAGAGACCCAGTACTTC; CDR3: CASSAVQETQYF
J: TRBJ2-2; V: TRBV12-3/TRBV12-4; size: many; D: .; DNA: TGTGCCAGCAGTTTATTAAGGACGAACACCGGGGAGCTGTTTTTT; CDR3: CASSLLRTNTGELFF
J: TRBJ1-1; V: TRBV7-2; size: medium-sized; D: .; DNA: TGTGCCAGCAGCTTCGACAGACTGAACACTGAAGCTTTCTTT; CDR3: CASSFDRLNTEAFF
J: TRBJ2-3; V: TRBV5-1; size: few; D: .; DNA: TGCGCCAGCAGCTTGACACAACCGTTCACAGATACGCAGTATTTT; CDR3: CASSLTQPFTDTQYF
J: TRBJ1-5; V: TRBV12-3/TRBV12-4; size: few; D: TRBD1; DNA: TGTGCCAGCAGTCAAACAGGGGGACGCAATCAGCCCCAGCATTTT; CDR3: CASSQTGGRNQPQHF
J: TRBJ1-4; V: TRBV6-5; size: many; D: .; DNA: TGTGCCAGCAGTTACTCGAGCGGAGGAAAACTGTTTTTT; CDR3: CASSYSSGGKLFF
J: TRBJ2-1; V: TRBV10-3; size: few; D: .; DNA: TGTGCCATCAGTCGTCAAGACATAAGCTCCTACAATGAGCAGTTCTTC; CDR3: CAISRQDISSYNEQFF
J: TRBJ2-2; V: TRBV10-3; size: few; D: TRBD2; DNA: TGTGCCATCAGTGGGACTAGCGGGAATGGCGGGGAGCTGTTTTTT; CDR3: CAISGTSGNGGELFF
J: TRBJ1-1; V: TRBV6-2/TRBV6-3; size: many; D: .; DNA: TGTGCCAGCAGTTACTCGTTGGCGGGTGGTGAAGCTTTCTTT; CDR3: CASSYSLAGGEAFF
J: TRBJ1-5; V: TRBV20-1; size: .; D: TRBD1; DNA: TGCAGTGCTAGGACGACAGGGGCTAGCAATCAGCCCCAGCATTTT; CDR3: CSARTTGASNQPQHF
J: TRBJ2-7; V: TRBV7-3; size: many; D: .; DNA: TGTGCCAGCAGCTTAACTTCGAGAGGCGAGCAGTACTTC; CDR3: CASSLTSRGEQYF
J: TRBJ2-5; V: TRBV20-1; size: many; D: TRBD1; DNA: TGCAGTGCTCCGACAGGGGCAGCAGAGACCCAGTACTTC; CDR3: CSAPTGAAETQYF
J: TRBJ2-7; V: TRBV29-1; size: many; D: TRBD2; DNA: TGCAGCGCCAGGACTAGCCCACCCTACGAGCAGTACTTC; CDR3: CSARTSPPYEQYF
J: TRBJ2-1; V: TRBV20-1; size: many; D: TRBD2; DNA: TGCAGTACCGCTCGGTGGCTAGCGGGCTTTGGGAATGAGCAGTTCTTC; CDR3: CSTARWLAGFGNEQFF
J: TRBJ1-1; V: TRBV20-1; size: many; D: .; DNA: TGCAGTGCTAGATTGACAGGATACACTGAAGCTTTCTTT; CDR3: CSARLTGYTEAFF
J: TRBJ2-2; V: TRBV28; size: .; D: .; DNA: TGTGCCAGCAGTTTTGCTGGGGCGGCCGGGGAGCTGTTTTTT; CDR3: CASSFAGAAGELFF
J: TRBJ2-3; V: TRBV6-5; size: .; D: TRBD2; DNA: TGTGCCAGCAGACATTCCCCCGGGACTACCTCTACGGATACGCAGTATTTT; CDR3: CASRHSPGTTSTDTQYF
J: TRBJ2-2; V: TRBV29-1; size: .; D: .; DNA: TGCAGCATTGAATGGGGATCCGGGACCGGGGAGCTGTTTTTT; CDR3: CSIEWGSGTGELFF
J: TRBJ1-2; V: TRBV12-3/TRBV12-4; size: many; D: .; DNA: TGTGCCAGCAGTCCTGGACTGAACTATGGCTACACCTTC; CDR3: CASSPGLNYGYTF
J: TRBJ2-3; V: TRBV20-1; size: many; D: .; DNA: TGCAGTGCTAGAATGGGTGGCGGTCTCGGCACAGATACGCAGTATTTT; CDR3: CSARMGGGLGTDTQYF
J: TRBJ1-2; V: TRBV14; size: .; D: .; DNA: TGTGCCAGCAGCCAAGTACAGGGAGCATACTATGGCTACACCTTC; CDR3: CASSQVQGAYYGYTF
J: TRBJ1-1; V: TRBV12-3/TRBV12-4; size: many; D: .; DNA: TGTGCCAGCACCCCGGGGGGTGGCACTGAAGCTTTCTTT; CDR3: CASTPGGGTEAFF
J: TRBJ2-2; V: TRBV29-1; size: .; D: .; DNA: TGCAGCGTTGAAGGACCGACGAACACCGGGGAGCTGTTTTTT; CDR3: CSVEGPTNTGELFF
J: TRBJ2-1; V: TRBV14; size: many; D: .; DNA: TGTGCCAGCAGCCAAGTCAGGGGCTACAATGAGCAGTTCTTC; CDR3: CASSQVRGYNEQFF
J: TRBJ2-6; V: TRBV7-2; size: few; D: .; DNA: TGTGCCAGCAGCTTAGCGGGGGCCTCTGGGGCCAACGTCCTGACTTTC; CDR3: CASSLAGASGANVLTF
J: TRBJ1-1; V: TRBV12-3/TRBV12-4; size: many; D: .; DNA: TGTGCCAGCAGTTTTATTGGAGCTTTCTTT; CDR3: CASSFIGAFF
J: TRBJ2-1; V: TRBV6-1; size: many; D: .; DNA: TGTGCCAGCAGTGCCGGTGATACCTACAATGAGCAGTTCTTC; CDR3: CASSAGDTYNEQFF
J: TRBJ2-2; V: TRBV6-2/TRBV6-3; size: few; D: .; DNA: TGTGCCACGCGGCGGCCCAACACCGGGGAGCTGTTTTTT; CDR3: CATRRPNTGELFF
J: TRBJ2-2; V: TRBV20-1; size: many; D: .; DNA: TGCAGTGCTGGCGGGGGCCTCGGCACCGGGGAGCTGTTTTTT; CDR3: CSAGGGLGTGELFF
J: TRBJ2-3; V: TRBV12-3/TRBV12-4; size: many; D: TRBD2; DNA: TGTGCCAGCAGTGCAAAGAGGCTAGCGGGAGGAACAGATACGCAGTATTTT; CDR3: CASSAKRLAGGTDTQYF
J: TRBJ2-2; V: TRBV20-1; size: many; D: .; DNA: TGCAGTGCTAGTGGGCTAGCTGCGAACACCGGGGAGCTGTTTTTT; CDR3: CSASGLAANTGELFF
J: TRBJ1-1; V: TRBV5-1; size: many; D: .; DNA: TGCGCCAGCCGACCTGAAGGTTACACTGAAGCTTTCTTT; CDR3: CASRPEGYTEAFF
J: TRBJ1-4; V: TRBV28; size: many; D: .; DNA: TGTGCCAGCAGTTTTTCTCGCCCTGGGGGAAAACTGTTTTTT; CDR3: CASSFSRPGGKLFF
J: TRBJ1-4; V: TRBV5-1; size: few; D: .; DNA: TGCGCCAGCAGCTTGACCGCGGATGCAACTAATGAAAAACTGTTTTTT; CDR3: CASSLTADATNEKLFF
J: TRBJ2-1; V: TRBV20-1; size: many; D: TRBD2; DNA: TGCAGTGCTAGCCCCGGACTAGCGGACTATTACAATGAGCAGTTCTTC; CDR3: CSASPGLADYYNEQFF
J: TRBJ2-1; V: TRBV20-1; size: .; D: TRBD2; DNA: TGCAGTGCCTGGCGACCAGGACTAGCGGGCCGTACCTACAATGAGCAGTTCTTC; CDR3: CSAWRPGLAGRTYNEQFF
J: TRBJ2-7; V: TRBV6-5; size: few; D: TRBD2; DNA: TGTGCCAGCAGCCCAGTGGGGCGGGAGGGCCGGTACGAGCAGTACTTC; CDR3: CASSPVGREGRYEQYF
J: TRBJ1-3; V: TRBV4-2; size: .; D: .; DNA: TGTGCCAGCAGCCAAGACCCCTCTGGAAACACCATATATTTT; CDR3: CASSQDPSGNTIYF
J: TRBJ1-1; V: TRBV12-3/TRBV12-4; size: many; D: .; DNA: TGTGCCAGCAGCCCACAAGGGTCTGAAGCTTTCTTT; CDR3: CASSPQGSEAFF
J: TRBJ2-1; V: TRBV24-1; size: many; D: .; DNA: TGTGCCACCAGTGAGGGGGCCGATGATGAGCAGTTCTTC; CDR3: CATSEGADDEQFF
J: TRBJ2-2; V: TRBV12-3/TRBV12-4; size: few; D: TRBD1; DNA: TGTGCCAGCACCGACAGGGCCTTGAACACCGGGGAGCTGTTTTTT; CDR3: CASTDRALNTGELFF
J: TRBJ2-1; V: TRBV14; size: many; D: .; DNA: TGTGCCAGCAGCCAAGCTGCGAGGGGGGAAAATGAGCAGTTCTTC; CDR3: CASSQAARGENEQFF
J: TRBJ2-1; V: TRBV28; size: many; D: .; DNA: TGTGCCAGCAGAAATCGTTTTGAGCAGTTCTTC; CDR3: CASRNRFEQFF
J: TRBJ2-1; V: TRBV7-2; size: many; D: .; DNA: TGTGCCAGCAGCTTAGAGCAGGTTAAACAGTTCTTC; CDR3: CASSLEQVKQFF
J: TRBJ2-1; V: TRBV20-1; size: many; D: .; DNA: TGCAGTGCCCAGGTGGTAGCGGTGCCTGGTGAGCAGTTCTTC; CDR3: CSAQVVAVPGEQFF
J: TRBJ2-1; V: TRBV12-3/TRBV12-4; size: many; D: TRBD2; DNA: TGTGCCAGCAGTTTCATAGGACTAGCGGTTTACAATGAGCAGTTCTTC; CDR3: CASSFIGLAVYNEQFF
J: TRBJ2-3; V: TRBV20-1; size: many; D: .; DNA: TGCAGTGCTAGAGACAGCCAGAGCACAGATACGCAGTATTTT; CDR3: CSARDSQSTDTQYF